The rows below give T cell receptor beta chains drawn from one sample of a study of blood T cell repertoires in COVID-19. Some clones are missing from TCRdb's copy, which holds only in-frame ones; the method was immunoSEQ multiplex PCR. The sample holds about 210,000 clones, more than 75% seen once. Source material: peripheral blood. The receptors here all came from a woman in her thirties or forties with acute or convalescent COVID-19. Both conserved end residues are part of each CDR3. The order of the fields is J gene, CDR3 length, D gene, clone size, V gene, CDR3 protein, CDR3 DNA. A D gene is named only where the DNA matches it firmly. Expanded clones get a size class; other rows say once, few or many, or leave the size out.

TRBJ1-1 16 - few TRBV7-3 CASSLMAAGTNTEAFF TGTGCCAGCAGCTTAATGGCTGCAGGGACAAACACTGAAGCTTTCTTT
TRBJ1-1 15 - - TRBV9 CASSVSRGSNTEAFF TGTGCCAGCAGCGTGTCCAGGGGTAGTAACACTGAAGCTTTCTTT
TRBJ1-4 17 TRBD1 - TRBV5-1 CASSSGQGALHEKKLFF TGCGCCAGCAGCTCCGGACAGGGGGCTTTGCACGAGAAAAAACTGTTTTTT
TRBJ1-1 12 - - TRBV25-1 CASRRENTEAFF TGTGCCAGCAGGAGAGAGAACACTGAAGCTTTCTTT
TRBJ2-7 15 - - TRBV18 CASSPRGASSYEQYF TGTGCCAGCTCACCCAGGGGGGCCAGCTCCTACGAGCAGTACTTC
TRBJ2-1 17 TRBD2 - TRBV5-1 CASSLRGSGSSYNEQFF TGCGCCAGCAGCTTGCGAGGTAGCGGGAGTTCCTACAATGAGCAGTTCTTC
TRBJ2-3 14 TRBD2 few TRBV24-1 CATSRGGSTDTQYF TGTGCCACCAGCCGGGGGGGTAGCACAGATACGCAGTATTTT
TRBJ1-6 14 TRBD1 - TRBV7-2 CASSLDRDNSPLHF TGTGCCAGCAGCCTGGACAGGGATAATTCACCCCTCCACTTT
TRBJ1-2 14 TRBD1 - TRBV6-5 CASRPKGAPYGYTF TGTGCCAGCAGACCAAAGGGGGCCCCCTATGGCTACACCTTC
TRBJ2-3 13 - - TRBV5-1 CASTSTRADTQYF TGCGCCAGCACTTCGACCAGGGCAGATACGCAGTATTTT
TRBJ2-7 15 - - TRBV6-5 CASSYSETGGYEQYF TGTGCCAGCAGTTACTCCGAGACAGGTGGCTACGAGCAGTACTTC
TRBJ1-5 18 TRBD1 - TRBV7-3 CASSMGQGEDYSNQPQHF TGTGCCAGCAGTATGGGTCAGGGGGAGGATTATAGCAATCAGCCCCAGCATTTT
TRBJ1-5 16 TRBD1 - TRBV24-1 CATSATGVGGNQPQHF TGTGCCACCAGTGCGACAGGGGTAGGGGGCAATCAGCCCCAGCATTTT
TRBJ2-5 14 - - TRBV6-5 CASSRADGQETQYF TGTGCCAGCAGTCGAGCGGACGGTCAAGAGACCCAGTACTTC
TRBJ2-1 15 TRBD2 - TRBV6-5 CASSYVAGEYNEQFF TGTGCCAGCAGTTACGTGGCGGGAGAATACAATGAGCAGTTCTTC
TRBJ2-7 13 TRBD1 - TRBV18 CASSRDRSYEQYF TGTGCCAGCTCAAGGGACAGGTCCTACGAGCAGTACTTC
TRBJ1-5 15 - - TRBV30 CAWSVVGALGQPQHF TGTGCCTGGAGTGTTGTAGGGGCCCTTGGTCAGCCCCAGCATTTT
TRBJ1-2 13 - - TRBV6-5 CASSYSTGSGYTF TGTGCCAGCAGTTACTCGACAGGAAGCGGCTACACCTTC
TRBJ2-7 15 TRBD1 - TRBV27 CASSSDNRDSHEQYF TGTGCCAGCAGTTCCGATAACCGGGACAGCCACGAGCAGTACTTC
TRBJ2-2 16 TRBD2 few TRBV18 CASSPVQAGGTGELFF TGTGCCAGCTCACCAGTACAAGCGGGGGGCACCGGGGAGCTGTTTTTT
TRBJ2-1 13 - - TRBV24-1 CATSERSYNEQFF TGTGCCACCAGTGAGCGATCCTACAATGAGCAGTTCTTC
TRBJ2-2 14 - - TRBV6-4 CASKAGTNTGELFF TGTGCCAGCAAGGCGGGAACGAACACCGGGGAGCTGTTTTTT
TRBJ1-3 16 - - TRBV6-5 CASSFLPLDTGNTIYF TGTGCCAGCAGTTTTCTCCCCTTGGACACTGGAAACACCATATATTTT
TRBJ1-1 18 - few TRBV19 CASRHQGQGYGENTEAFF TGTGCCAGTAGACATCAAGGGCAGGGTTATGGAGAGAACACTGAAGCTTTCTTT